This T cell receptor (beta chain) derives from a study of spatial heterogeneity in lung cancer. Study outcomes and limitations: The appearance of ubiquitous expanded tumor TCRs in blood was greater at resection than follow-up.

This sample's time point: sample taken at primary tumor resection. The input material, whole RNA from tumor, nontumor lung or frozen PBMC, was sequenced unsorted. The CDR3 has 15 residues. The ends lost 3 bases at V and 2 bases at J; junction bases unmatched: 5. TCRdb re-called the 5' RACE reads through MiXCR, storing one row per CDR3 protein. The table shows tens of thousands of distinct CDR3 sequences, with approximately 5.2% occurring only once. As concerns this clonotype: Its antigen is not identified.

Sequenced material: PBMCs, taken at surgery. The sequence was collected from a female donor with early-stage non-small cell lung cancer. This chain links TRBV12-3 or TRBV12-4 with TRBJ2-5; 8 bases match TRBD1. The DNA for the CDR3 is TGTGCCAGCAGTTTTGACAGGGGTCTACAAGAGACCCAGTACTTC. Its protein is CASSFDRGLQETQYF.